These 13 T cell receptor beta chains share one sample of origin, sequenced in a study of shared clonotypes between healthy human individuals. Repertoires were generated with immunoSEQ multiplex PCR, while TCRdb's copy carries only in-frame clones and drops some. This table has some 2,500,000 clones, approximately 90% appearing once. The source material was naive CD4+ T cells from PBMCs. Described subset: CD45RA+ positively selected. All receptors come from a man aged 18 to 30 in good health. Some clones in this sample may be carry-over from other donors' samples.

The chain's CDR3 is CASRNRLAGVSDTQYF. For the CDR3, the DNA is TGTGCCAGCAGGAATAGACTAGCGGGAGTCTCAGATACGCAGTATTTT. The chain joins TRBV5-4 to TRBJ2-3; 12 positions match TRBD2. The CDR3 is 16 residues long. Germline CDR1 and CDR2: SGHNT and YYREEE (reference sequence). Trimming took 5 bases from V and 4 from J; bases not matched to a gene: 8.

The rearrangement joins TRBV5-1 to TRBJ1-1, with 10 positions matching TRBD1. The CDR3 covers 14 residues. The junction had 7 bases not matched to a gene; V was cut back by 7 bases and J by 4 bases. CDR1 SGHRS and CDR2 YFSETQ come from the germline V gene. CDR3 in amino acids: CASQNGQGGTEAFF. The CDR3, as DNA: TGCGCCAGCCAAAACGGACAGGGGGGCACTGAAGCTTTCTTT.

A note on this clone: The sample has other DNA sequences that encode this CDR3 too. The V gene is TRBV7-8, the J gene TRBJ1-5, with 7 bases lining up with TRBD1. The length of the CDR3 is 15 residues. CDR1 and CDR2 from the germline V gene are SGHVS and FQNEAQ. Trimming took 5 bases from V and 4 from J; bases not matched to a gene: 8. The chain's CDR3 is CASSPRDRPNQPQHF. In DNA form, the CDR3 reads TGTGCCAGCAGCCCTAGGGACAGACCAAATCAGCCCCAGCATTTT.

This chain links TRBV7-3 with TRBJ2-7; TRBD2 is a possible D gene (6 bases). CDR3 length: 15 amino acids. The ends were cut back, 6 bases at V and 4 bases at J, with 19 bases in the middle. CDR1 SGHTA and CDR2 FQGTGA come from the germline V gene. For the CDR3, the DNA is TGTGCCAGCAGACAAATGGCGGGGCCCACTTACGAGCAGTACTTC. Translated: CASRQMAGPTYEQYF. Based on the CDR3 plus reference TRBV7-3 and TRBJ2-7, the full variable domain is GAGVSQTPSNKVTEKGKYVELRCDPISGHTALYWYRQSLGQGPEFLIYFQGTGAADDSGLPNDRFFAVRPEGSVSTLKIQRTERGDSAVYLCASRQMAGPTYEQYFGPGTRLTVT.

CDR3 in amino acids: CASSPETRRSDTQYF. As DNA, the CDR3 is TGTGCCAGCAGCCCCGAGACTAGACGTTCAGATACGCAGTATTTT. This chain links TRBV7-6 with TRBJ2-3; tentative D call: TRBD2 (6 bases). This CDR3 has 15 amino acids. In germline, CDR1 is SGHVS, CDR2 FNYEAQ. V was pared by 5 bases and J by 4 bases, with 16 bases between.

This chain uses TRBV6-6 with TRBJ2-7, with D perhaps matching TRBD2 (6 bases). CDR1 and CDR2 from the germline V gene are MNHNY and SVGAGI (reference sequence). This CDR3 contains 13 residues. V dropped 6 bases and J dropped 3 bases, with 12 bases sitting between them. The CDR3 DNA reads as TGTGCCAGCAGCTATAGCGGCCTCTACGAGCAGTACTTC. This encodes CASSYSGLYEQYF.

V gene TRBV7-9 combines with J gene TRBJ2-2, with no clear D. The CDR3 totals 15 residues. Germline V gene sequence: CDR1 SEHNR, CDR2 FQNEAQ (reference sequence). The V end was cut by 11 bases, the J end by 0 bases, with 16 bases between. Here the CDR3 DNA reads TGTGCCCCCAATAAGATGGGCGCGAACACCGGGGAGCTGTTTTTT. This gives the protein CAPNKMGANTGELFF.

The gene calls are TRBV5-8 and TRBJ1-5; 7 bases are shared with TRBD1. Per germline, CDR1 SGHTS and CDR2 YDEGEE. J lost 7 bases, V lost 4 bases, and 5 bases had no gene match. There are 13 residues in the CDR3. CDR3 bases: TGTGCCAGCAGCATCCAGGGGGGACAGCCCCAGCATTTT. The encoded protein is CASSIQGGQPQHF.

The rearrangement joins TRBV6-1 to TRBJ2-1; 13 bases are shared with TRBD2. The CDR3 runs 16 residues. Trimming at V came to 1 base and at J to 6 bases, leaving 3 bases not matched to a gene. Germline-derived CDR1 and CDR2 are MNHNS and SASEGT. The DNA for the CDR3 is TGTGCCAGCAGTGAAGGAAGACTAGCGGGGGGCAATGAGCAGTTCTTC. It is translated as CASSEGRLAGGNEQFF.

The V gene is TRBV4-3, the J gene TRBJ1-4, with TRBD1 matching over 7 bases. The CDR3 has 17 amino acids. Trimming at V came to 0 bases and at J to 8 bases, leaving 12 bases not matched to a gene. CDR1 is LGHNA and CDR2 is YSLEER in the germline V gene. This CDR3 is CASSQDRGGRVGEKLFF. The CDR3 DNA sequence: TGCGCCAGCAGCCAAGATAGAGGGGGCAGGGTGGGAGAAAAACTGTTTTTT.

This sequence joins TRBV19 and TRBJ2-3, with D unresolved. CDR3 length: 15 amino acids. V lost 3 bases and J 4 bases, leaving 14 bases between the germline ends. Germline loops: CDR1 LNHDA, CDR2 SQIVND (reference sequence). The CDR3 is CASSIGVVQADTQYF. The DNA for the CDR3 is TGTGCCAGTAGTATCGGTGTGGTTCAGGCAGATACGCAGTATTTT.

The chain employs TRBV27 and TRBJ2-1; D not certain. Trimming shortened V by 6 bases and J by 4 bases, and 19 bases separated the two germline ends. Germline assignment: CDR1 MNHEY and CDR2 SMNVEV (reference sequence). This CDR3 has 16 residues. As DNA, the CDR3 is TGTGCCAGCAGCCCATCGGGCGGCCCCTTGTACAATGAGCAGTTCTTC. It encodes CASSPSGGPLYNEQFF.

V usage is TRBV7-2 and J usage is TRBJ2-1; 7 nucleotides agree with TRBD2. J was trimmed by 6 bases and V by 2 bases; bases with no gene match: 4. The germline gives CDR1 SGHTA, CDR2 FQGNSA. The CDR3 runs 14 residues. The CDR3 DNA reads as TGTGCCAGCAGCTTAAAGGGAGGGCTCAATGAGCAGTTCTTC. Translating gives CASSLKGGLNEQFF.